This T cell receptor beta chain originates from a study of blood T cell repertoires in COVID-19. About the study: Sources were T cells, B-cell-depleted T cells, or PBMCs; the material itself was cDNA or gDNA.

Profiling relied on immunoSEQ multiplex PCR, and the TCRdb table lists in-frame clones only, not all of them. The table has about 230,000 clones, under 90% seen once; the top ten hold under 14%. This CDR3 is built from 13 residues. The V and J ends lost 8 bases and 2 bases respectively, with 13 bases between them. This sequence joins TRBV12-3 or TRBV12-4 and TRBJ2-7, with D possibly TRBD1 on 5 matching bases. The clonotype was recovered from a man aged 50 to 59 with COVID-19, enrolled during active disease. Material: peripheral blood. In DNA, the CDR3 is TGTGCCAGCCGACAGACAAGTACCTACGAGCAGTACTTC. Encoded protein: CASRQTSTYEQYF.